Below, 18 T cell receptor beta chains from the same sample are listed, as sequenced in a study of T-cell memory formation after mild COVID-19. A single record per CDR3 protein comes from TCRdb applying MiXCR to the 5' RACE reads. The sample lists approximately 300,000 distinct CDR3 sequences, about 15% occurring once. Specimen: PBMCs or a T cell subset sorted from them (not recorded which). These receptors all stem from a man between 18 and 35 years old who had mild COVID-19 (a few samples of this study predate the infection). Cell type and time point are not known.

On this clonotype itself: A much larger clone differs by one base, so this may be a read error. The rearrangement joins TRBV9 to TRBJ2-3; tentatively, D is TRBD1 (6 bases). The CDR3 totals 14 residues. Germline values: CDR1 SGDLS, CDR2 YYNGEE. V was shortened by 4 bases and J by 1 base, with 10 bases between the two germline ends. The CDR3 is CASSPHRGTDTQYF. Written as DNA, the CDR3 is TGTGCCAGCAGCCCCCACAGGGGCACAGATACGCAGTATTTT.

In DNA form, the CDR3 reads TGTGCCAGCAGCTTCCGGGACTCAACTTACTATGGCTACACCTTC. Translating gives CASSFRDSTYYGYTF. This chain connects TRBV7-2 to TRBJ1-2; a possible D gene is TRBD1 (5 bases). Trimming removed 3 bases at V and 3 bases at J, with 14 bases between. Per the germline V gene, CDR1 is SGHTA and CDR2 is FQGNSA. The CDR3 has 15 amino acids. Filled out from reference TRBV7-2 and TRBJ1-2, the complete variable domain reads GAGVSQSPSNKVTEKGKDVELRCDPISGHTALYWYRQSLGQGLEFLIYFQGNSAPDKSGLPSDRFSAERTGGSVSTLTIQRTQQEDSAVYLCASSFRDSTYYGYTFGSGTRLTVV.

This clonotype was counted ten times or more. This sequence joins TRBV5-6 and TRBJ2-2; D remains ambiguous. The CDR3 length is 16 residues. V was pared by 0 bases and J by 1 base, with 10 bases between. The V gene's germline CDR1 is SGHDT and CDR2 YYEEEE. The chain's CDR3 is CASSLASQGNTGELFF. The CDR3 coding sequence is TGTGCCAGCAGCTTGGCGTCACAAGGGAACACCGGGGAGCTGTTTTTT.

This chain uses TRBV5-4 with TRBJ2-3; D is perhaps TRBD2 (5 bases). Trimming shortened V by 4 bases and J by 6 bases, and 18 bases separated the two germline ends. The CDR3 spans 15 residues. Germline V lookup: CDR1 SGHNT, CDR2 YYREEE (reference sequence). The CDR3 loop is CASSPSGLGGDTQYF. In DNA, the CDR3 is TGTGCCAGCAGCCCGTCCGGACTGGGCGGGGATACGCAGTATTTT.

This clonotype was observed a handful of times. The chain joins TRBV27 to TRBJ1-6; TRBD1 might be the D (5 bases). CDR3 size: 12 residues. Germline CDR1 MNHEY, CDR2 SMNVEV (reference sequence). The germline V and J ends were trimmed by 10 bases and 9 bases, with 13 bases remaining between them. The CDR3: CATQGRVSPLHF. DNA of the CDR3: TGTGCCACTCAGGGTCGTGTTTCACCCCTCCACTTT.

The chain uses TRBV20-1 and TRBJ2-5; 7 bases fit TRBD2. Germline-derived CDR1 and CDR2 are DFQATT and SNEGSKA (reference sequence). The CDR3 is 14 residues long. Unmatched junction bases numbered 10, after V lost 5 bases and J lost 4 bases. CDR3: CSAASGVVRETQYF. CDR3 coding DNA: TGCAGTGCTGCCAGCGGGGTAGTCCGAGAGACCCAGTACTTC.

The V gene is TRBV6-5, the J gene TRBJ1-2; the D gene is possibly TRBD1 (6 bases). The CDR3 is made up of 13 amino acids. The V gene's germline CDR1 is MNHEY and CDR2 SVGAGI. Trimming took 6 bases from V and 7 from J, leaving 15 bases between them. The CDR3 is CASSPQGRRGYTF. CDR3 coding DNA: TGTGCCAGCAGCCCACAGGGACGTCGTGGCTACACCTTC.

This clonotype has only a few counts. The rearrangement links TRBV7-2 to TRBJ2-5; TRBD2 matches at 8 bases. J lost 6 bases, V lost 1 base, and 7 bases had no gene match. This CDR3 contains 15 residues. The germline gives CDR1 SGHTA, CDR2 FQGNSA. The CDR3: CASSLGGGRVKTQYF. The CDR3 DNA sequence: TGTGCCAGCAGCTTAGGCGGGGGGAGAGTGAAGACCCAGTACTTC. Looking up the rest from reference TRBV7-2 and TRBJ2-5 gives the full variable domain: GAGVSQSPSNKVTEKGKDVELRCDPISGHTALYWYRQSLGQGLEFLIYFQGNSAPDKSGLPSDRFSAERTGGSVSTLTIQRTQQEDSAVYLCASSLGGGRVKTQYFGPGTRLLVL.

The J gene is TRBJ1-6, the V gene TRBV4-2, with 9 bases lining up with TRBD1. Per the germline V gene, CDR1 is LGHNA and CDR2 is YNFKEQ. Trimming at V came to 4 bases and at J to 7 bases, leaving 8 bases not matched to a gene. The CDR3 extends over 16 amino acids. The CDR3 sequence is CASSLEQGARNSPLHF. CDR3 DNA sequence: TGTGCCAGCAGCCTAGAACAGGGGGCTAGGAATTCACCCCTCCACTTT.

CDR3: CASQGATNEKLFF. The CDR3 DNA sequence: TGTGCTAGTCAAGGAGCAACTAATGAAAAACTGTTTTTT. V and J are TRBV12-5 and TRBJ1-4; D gene ambiguous. The germline V and J ends were trimmed by 8 bases and 0 bases, with 7 bases remaining between them. The germline V gene has CDR1 LGHNT and CDR2 FRNRAP. CDR3 length: 13 amino acids.

The rearrangement joins TRBV6-6 to TRBJ2-3; D may be TRBD2 (5 bases). Between the trimmed V and J ends, which lost 2 bases and 4 bases, there was a span of 16 bases. There are 16 residues in the CDR3. CDR1 and CDR2 from the germline V gene are MNHNY and SVGAGI (reference sequence). The CDR3, as DNA: TGTGCCAGCAGTTACCTGGGAGCGGACCTCCCAGATACGCAGTATTTT. Encoded protein: CASSYLGADLPDTQYF.

The CDR3 spells CSARDGDRGSGEQYF. CDR3 coding DNA: TGCAGTGCTAGAGATGGGGACAGGGGGTCGGGCGAGCAGTACTTC. The chain has TRBV20-1 and TRBJ2-7, with 11 bases aligning to TRBD1. The CDR3 consists of 15 residues. Germline V lookup: CDR1 DFQATT, CDR2 SNEGSKA (reference sequence). Unmatched junction bases numbered 7, after V lost 0 bases and J lost 6 bases.

This clonotype was found a few times. J is TRBJ2-2 and V is TRBV4-3; D not resolved. The CDR3 consists of 21 residues. V dropped 0 bases and J dropped 0 bases, with 23 bases sitting between them. Per the germline V gene, CDR1 is LGHNA and CDR2 is YSLEER. Here the CDR3 reads CASSQDESLGPERPNTGELFF. CDR3 coding DNA: TGCGCCAGCAGCCAAGATGAGTCGTTGGGCCCCGAGAGGCCGAACACCGGGGAGCTGTTTTTT.

V and J are TRBV7-2 and TRBJ2-7; unclear D gene. V gave up 5 bases and J gave up 4 bases, with 15 bases separating them. The CDR3 has 14 residues. CDR1 and CDR2 (germline): SGHTA, FQGNSA. Here the CDR3 reads CASSPSPGRYEQYF. Written as DNA, the CDR3 is TGTGCCAGCAGCCCCTCCCCCGGTCGGTACGAGCAGTACTTC. Supplemented by reference TRBV7-2 and TRBJ2-7, the full variable domain reads GAGVSQSPSNKVTEKGKDVELRCDPISGHTALYWYRQSLGQGLEFLIYFQGNSAPDKSGLPSDRFSAERTGGSVSTLTIQRTQQEDSAVYLCASSPSPGRYEQYFGPGTRLTVT.

This chain connects TRBV5-1 to TRBJ2-6; D possibly corresponds to TRBD1 (5 bases). This CDR3 contains 18 residues. Germline CDR1 reads SGHRS; CDR2 reads YFSETQ. V lost 0 bases to trimming and J lost 1 base, with 14 bases between them. The CDR3 DNA sequence: TGCGCCAGCAGCTTGGCCGGGCAGGGCCATTCTGGGGCCAACGTCCTGACTTTC. As protein: CASSLAGQGHSGANVLTF.

This clonotype was detected only a few times. The chain couples TRBV20-1 to TRBJ2-7, with 12 bases that match TRBD2. Germline CDR1 reads DFQATT; CDR2 reads SNEGSKA (reference sequence). The V gene end was trimmed by 5 bases and the J gene end by 1 base; junction bases not matched to a gene: 3. This CDR3 contains 14 residues. CDR3 in amino acids: CSALAGGLSYEQYV. The CDR3 DNA reads TGCAGTGCTCTAGCGGGGGGGCTTTCCTACGAGCAGTACGTC.

This clonotype occurred a few times. V and J are TRBV4-2 and TRBJ2-4; 11 nucleotides line up with TRBD1. The CDR3 runs 17 residues. CDR1 and CDR2 (germline): LGHNA, YNFKEQ. The trim removed 0 bases at V and 8 bases at J, leaving 9 bases unmatched. CDR3 loop: CASSQDWAGTGGYIQYF. The CDR3 nucleotides read TGTGCCAGCAGCCAAGATTGGGCGGGGACAGGGGGATACATTCAGTACTTC.

The rearrangement links TRBV20-1 to TRBJ2-5; 8 positions match TRBD1. Germline V lookup: CDR1 DFQATT, CDR2 SNEGSKA (reference sequence). CDR3 length: 15 amino acids. The ends lost 0 bases at V and 2 bases at J; junction bases unmatched: 5. The CDR3 DNA reads TGCAGTGCTAGAGATGCCCGGGACAGGCAAGAGACCCAGTACTTC. Protein: CSARDARDRQETQYF.